The 29 T cell receptor beta chains presented below share a single source sample, sequenced in a study of CD8+ T cells in alopecia areata. Sequencing used cDNA as its template, made by extracting RNA and reverse transcribing it. Using immunoSEQ multiplex PCR, the repertoire was profiled, and TCRdb retains in-frame clones only, with some absent. The sample carries approximately 42,000 clones, around three fifths recorded once. Treatment described: oral pan-JAK inhibitor, 5-10 mg twice daily. Specimen: CD8+ T cells sorted from blood, collected at week 4, from a patient treated with tofacitinib. The receptors stem from a human donor with alopecia areata.

This clone was detected only a few times. CDR3 sequence: CATSRGPSSTDTQYF. The CDR3 DNA sequence: TGTGCCACCAGCAGAGGTCCCTCTAGCACAGATACGCAGTATTTT. This chain links TRBV15 with TRBJ2-3; D ambiguous. Between the trimmed V and J ends, which lost 1 base and 0 bases, there was a span of 8 bases. The CDR3 sequence is 15 residues long. Germline lookup yields CDR1 LNHNV and CDR2 YYDKDF (reference sequence).

The rearrangement joins TRBV5-6 to TRBJ2-1, with TRBD1 matching over 11 bases. The CDR3 is 16 amino acids. With V trimmed by 0 bases and J by 8 bases, 7 bases remained unmatched. The V gene's germline CDR1 is SGHDT and CDR2 YYEEEE. This chain's CDR3 is CASSLAPGQGEHEQFF. The CDR3 coding sequence is TGTGCCAGCAGCTTGGCCCCGGGACAGGGGGAGCATGAGCAGTTCTTC.

This chain connects TRBV30 to TRBJ2-7, with 8 bases aligning to TRBD1. Trimming cost V 3 bases and J 0 bases; bases outside gene matches: 1. Germline V gene data show CDR1 as GTSNPN and CDR2 as SVGIG (reference sequence). The CDR3 sequence is 13 residues long. In nucleotides, the CDR3 is TGTGCCTGGAGGGGGACAGGCTCCTACGAGCAGTACTTC. As protein: CAWRGTGSYEQYF.

This chain joins TRBV9 and TRBJ2-7, with TRBD1 as a possible D gene (5 bases). The ends were cut back, 0 bases at V and 2 bases at J, with 12 bases in the middle. Germline values: CDR1 SGDLS, CDR2 YYNGEE. The CDR3 sequence is 15 residues long. The CDR3 sequence: CASSVAQGSTYEQYF. In DNA form, the CDR3 reads TGTGCCAGCAGCGTAGCTCAGGGATCTACCTACGAGCAGTACTTC.

The V call is TRBV9, the J call TRBJ1-2, with D possibly matching TRBD1 (6 bases). Per germline, CDR1 SGDLS and CDR2 YYNGEE. The germline V and J ends were trimmed by 4 bases and 6 bases, with 13 bases remaining between them. This CDR3 has 13 amino acids. The CDR3 region is CASSQGNPHGYTF. The DNA of the CDR3 is TGTGCCAGCAGCCAGGGGAACCCCCATGGCTACACCTTC.

The V and J genes are TRBV4-3 and TRBJ1-1, with D perhaps TRBD1 (6 bases). The V end was cut by 0 bases, the J end by 4 bases, with 12 bases between. CDR1 LGHNA and CDR2 YSLEER come from the germline V gene. The CDR3 contains 15 residues. The CDR3 nucleotides are TGCGCCAGCAGCCAAGACAGGGGCGACGCCACTGAAGCTTTCTTT. It yields the protein CASSQDRGDATEAFF.

V is TRBV9 and J is TRBJ2-3; 8 nucleotides match TRBD1. This CDR3 spans 17 amino acids. From germline, CDR1 is SGDLS and CDR2 YYNGEE. V lost 3 bases and J lost 2; bases outside the gene matches: 11. CDR3 loop: CASSANTRTGITDTQYF. The CDR3 bases are TGTGCCAGCAGCGCCAATACCCGGACAGGGATCACAGATACGCAGTATTTT. Looking up the rest from reference TRBV9 and TRBJ2-3 gives the full variable domain: DSGVTQTPKHLITATGQRVTLRCSPRSGDLSVYWYQQSLDQGLQFLIQYYNGEERAKGNILERFSAQQFPDLHSELNLSSLELGDSALYFCASSANTRTGITDTQYFGPGTRLTVL.

This clone occurred a few times. V gene TRBV29-1 combines with J gene TRBJ2-7, with 8 bases fitting TRBD2. Germline assignment: CDR1 SQVTM and CDR2 ANQGSEA. Trimming at V came to 7 bases and at J to 4 bases, leaving 3 bases not matched to a gene. The CDR3 contains 11 residues. CDR3 loop: CSAREGYEQYF. The CDR3 DNA reads as TGCAGCGCCCGGGAGGGTTACGAGCAGTACTTC.

This clone has a single count. V usage is TRBV27 and J usage is TRBJ2-5; D gene uncertain. Trimming pared 4 bases from V and 3 bases from J, leaving 18 bases between. CDR3 size: 16 residues. Germline-derived CDR1 and CDR2 are MNHEY and SMNVEV (reference sequence). The CDR3, as DNA: TGTGCCAGCAGTTGGAAGGCCGTCCCTGGGGAAGAGACCCAGTACTTC. This sequence encodes CASSWKAVPGEETQYF.

The genes are TRBV4-1 and TRBJ2-7; 9 bases are shared with TRBD1. V gave up 1 base and J gave up 2 bases; unmatched junction bases: 0. CDR3 length: 14 amino acids. Germline CDR1 MGHRA, CDR2 YSYEKL. CDR3 nucleotides: TGCGCCAGCAGCCAAGGACAGGGGGCCTACGAGCAGTACTTC. Translating it yields CASSQGQGAYEQYF.

The V call is TRBV6-5, the J call TRBJ1-1; D gene uncertain. Germline lookup yields CDR1 MNHEY and CDR2 SVGAGI. Trimming removed 10 bases from V and 1 base from J, with 10 bases in between. The CDR3 consists of 12 residues. The CDR3 nucleotides read TGTGCCACCCAACGGGGGAACACTGAAGCTTTCTTT. It encodes CATQRGNTEAFF.

The chain couples TRBV29-1 to TRBJ2-7; the D gene is possibly TRBD2 (6 bases). Trimming shortened V by 4 bases and J by 2 bases, and 15 bases separated the two germline ends. Looked up from germline, CDR1 is SQVTM and CDR2 is ANQGSEA. The CDR3 consists of 14 residues. CDR3 sequence reads: CSVVGEGGPYEQYF. The CDR3 DNA reads as TGCAGCGTTGTGGGGGAAGGAGGGCCCTACGAGCAGTACTTC.

This clone is medium-sized within its sample. The chain combines TRBV7-9 with TRBJ1-2, with 9 bases matching TRBD1. The CDR3 is 14 residues long. Germline-derived CDR1 and CDR2 are SEHNR and FQNEAQ (reference sequence). V lost 7 bases to trimming and J lost 4 bases; unmatched junction nucleotides: 7. CDR3 DNA sequence: TGTGCCAGCAATCAAGGGACAGGGAGCTATGGCTACACCTTC. Translating it yields CASNQGTGSYGYTF.

The chain joins TRBV4-3 to TRBJ2-7; D call uncertain. The V gene's germline CDR1 is LGHNA and CDR2 YSLEER. V was pared by 0 bases and J by 7 bases, with 10 bases between. CDR3 size: 13 residues. Here the CDR3 reads CASSQDQFAEQYF. Written as DNA, the CDR3 is TGCGCCAGCAGCCAAGATCAGTTCGCAGAGCAGTACTTC.

This clone was observed a few times. J is TRBJ2-1 and V is TRBV6-5; D might be TRBD2 (5 bases). Trimming cost V 0 bases and J 10 bases, with 10 bases left between them. This CDR3 is built from 13 residues. The germline V gene encodes CDR1 MNHEY and CDR2 SVGAGI. The CDR3 coding sequence is TGTGCCAGCAGTTACTCTCCCGGGGTAGAGCAGTTCTTC. It specifies CASSYSPGVEQFF.

This clone occurred once. The V and J genes are TRBV29-1 and TRBJ2-5, with TRBD2 identical over 8 bases. Trimming took 6 bases from V and 5 from J; bases not matched to a gene: 2. CDR1 SQVTM and CDR2 ANQGSEA come from the germline V gene. CDR3 length: 11 residues. The DNA of the CDR3 is TGCAGCGTGCCTAGCGGGGAGACCCAGTACTTC. Its protein is CSVPSGETQYF.

J is TRBJ2-1 and V is TRBV29-1, with D possibly matching TRBD1 (6 bases). CDR1 SQVTM and CDR2 ANQGSEA come from the germline V gene. V lost 1 base, J lost 1 base, and 11 bases lay in between. The CDR3 totals 15 residues. CDR3 DNA: TGCAGCGTTGAAGGTTTAGGGGGATCCTACAATGAGCAGTTCTTC. This gives the protein CSVEGLGGSYNEQFF.

The chain combines TRBV30 with TRBJ1-4, with D perhaps matching TRBD1 (5 bases). The CDR3 is 14 residues long. Germline-derived CDR1 and CDR2 are GTSNPN and SVGIG (reference sequence). V shed 2 bases and J shed 7 bases, with 14 bases lying between them. This CDR3 reads CAWSREGRGEKLFF. CDR3 coding DNA: TGTGCCTGGAGTCGGGAGGGTAGGGGTGAAAAACTGTTTTTT.

V usage is TRBV30 and J usage is TRBJ2-1; 15 bases align to TRBD2. Germline V CDR1 and CDR2: GTSNPN, SVGIG (reference sequence). The CDR3 is 17 residues long. The trim removed 3 bases at V and 2 bases at J, leaving 5 bases unmatched. CDR3 sequence: CAWRAGTSGGTYNEQFF. The CDR3 DNA sequence: TGTGCCTGGAGGGCCGGGACTAGCGGGGGGACCTACAATGAGCAGTTCTTC. The full variable domain, completed using reference TRBV30 and TRBJ2-1, is SQTIHQWPATLVQPVGSPLSLECTVEGTSNPNLYWYRQAAGRGLQLLFYSVGIGQISSEVPQNLSASRPQDRQFILSSKKLLLSDSGFYLCAWRAGTSGGTYNEQFFGPGTRLTVL.

This chain links TRBV13 with TRBJ1-1, with a tentative D call TRBD1 (5 bases). The germline V gene encodes CDR1 PRHDT and CDR2 FYEKMQ (reference sequence). V was shortened by 3 bases and J by 5 bases, with 13 bases between the two germline ends. This CDR3 spans 14 amino acids. The CDR3 nucleotides are TGTGCCAGCAGCTTTCCGTACGGGGGAACTGAAGCTTTCTTT. Translated, it gives CASSFPYGGTEAFF. The full variable domain, completed using reference TRBV13 and TRBJ1-1, is AAGVIQSPRHLIKEKRETATLKCYPIPRHDTVYWYQQGPGQDPQFLISFYEKMQSDKGSIPDRFSAQQFSDYHSELNMSSLELGDSALYFCASSFPYGGTEAFFGQGTRLTVV.

The V and J genes are TRBV6-5 and TRBJ2-2; the D is unclear. The CDR3 length is 14 residues. The V end lost 6 bases, the J end lost 3 bases, and 11 bases lay between the germline ends. Germline-derived CDR1 and CDR2 are MNHEY and SVGAGI. The CDR3 nucleotides are TGTGCCAGCAGAGATCGTCCCGACACCGGGGAGCTGTTTTTT. Translating it yields CASRDRPDTGELFF.

J is TRBJ1-1 and V is TRBV29-1; maybe TRBD1 (6 bases). Trimming removed 5 bases from V and 1 base from J, with 11 bases in between. This CDR3 has 13 residues. Germline V lookup: CDR1 SQVTM, CDR2 ANQGSEA. This CDR3 is CSVSGTPNTEAFF. The DNA of the CDR3 is TGCAGCGTTAGTGGGACACCGAACACTGAAGCTTTCTTT.

V usage is TRBV7-9 and J usage is TRBJ2-4; 10 positions agree with TRBD1. The CDR3 spans 13 residues. From germline, CDR1 is SEHNR and CDR2 FQNEAQ (reference sequence). Trimming at V came to 1 base and at J to 10 bases, leaving 1 base not matched to a gene. CDR3 DNA: TGTGCCAGCAGCTTAGGGGGACAGGGGATTCAGTACTTC. The encoded protein is CASSLGGQGIQYF.

By share of the sample, this clone is medium-sized (0.01 to 0.1%). The CDR3: CASSLLESGRSGANVLTF. The CDR3 nucleotides are TGTGCCAGCAGCTTATTAGAGTCAGGGCGCTCTGGGGCCAACGTCCTGACTTTC. The chain uses TRBV7-2 and TRBJ2-6; tentative D call: TRBD1 (5 bases). With 2 bases removed from V and 0 bases from J, the gap between germline ends came to 14 bases. The CDR3 runs 18 residues. CDR1 is SGHTA, CDR2 FQGNSA, per germline.

The gene calls are TRBV30 and TRBJ1-1; D unresolved. V shed 4 bases and J shed 2 bases, with 11 bases lying between them. The CDR3 is 13 residues long. Germline values: CDR1 GTSNPN, CDR2 SVGIG (reference sequence). The CDR3 sequence is CAWTKDINTEAFF. The CDR3, as DNA: TGTGCCTGGACCAAAGACATTAACACTGAAGCTTTCTTT.

Worth noting for this clone: Additional DNA sequences in this sample encode the identical CDR3. The rearrangement links TRBV13 to TRBJ2-7, with D maybe TRBD2 (5 bases). The germline V and J ends were trimmed by 10 bases and 5 bases, with 15 bases remaining between them. Per germline, CDR1 PRHDT and CDR2 FYEKMQ (reference sequence). This CDR3 region has 12 residues. The CDR3 region is CATSQSGDEQYF. The DNA of the CDR3 is TGTGCCACCTCCCAAAGCGGCGACGAGCAGTACTTC.

The chain links TRBV30 to TRBJ1-5; D remains unclear. With 1 base removed from V and 1 base from J, the gap between germline ends came to 8 bases. Germline CDR1 and CDR2: GTSNPN and SVGIG (reference sequence). The CDR3 is 14 amino acids. The DNA for the CDR3 is TGTGCCTGGAGTGATACGGCGAGCAATCAGCCCCAGCATTTT. Its translation: CAWSDTASNQPQHF. Together with reference TRBV30 and TRBJ1-5, the CDR3 gives the full variable domain: SQTIHQWPATLVQPVGSPLSLECTVEGTSNPNLYWYRQAAGRGLQLLFYSVGIGQISSEVPQNLSASRPQDRQFILSSKKLLLSDSGFYLCAWSDTASNQPQHFGDGTRLSIL.

This clone was counted a single time. The chain is built from TRBV29-1 and TRBJ1-1, with D unresolved. This CDR3 is built from 10 residues. CDR1 and CDR2 from the germline V gene are SQVTM and ANQGSEA. V lost 4 bases to trimming and J lost 4 bases, with 4 bases between them. The CDR3 here is CSVVVTEAFF. CDR3 in DNA: TGCAGCGTTGTAGTCACTGAAGCTTTCTTT. The full variable domain, its missing parts supplied by reference TRBV29-1 and TRBJ1-1, is SAVISQKPSRDICQRGTSLTIQCQVDSQVTMMFWYRQQPGQSLTLIATANQGSEATYESGFVIDKFPISRPNLTFSTLTVSNMSPEDSSIYLCSVVVTEAFFGQGTRLTVV.

The chain employs TRBV7-6 and TRBJ2-5; D could derive from TRBD1 or TRBD2 (7 bases each). The CDR3 has 15 amino acids. The V gene's germline CDR1 is SGHVS and CDR2 FNYEAQ. V was cut by 8 bases and J by 1 base, with 17 bases left in between. The CDR3 nucleotides are TGTGCCAGCGGGGGAGGGGACAGCCCCCAAGAGACCCAGTACTTC. Protein sequence: CASGGGDSPQETQYF.